Following are 32 T cell receptor beta chains from one sample sequenced in a study of T cells in Graves' hyperthyroidism and ophthalmopathy. RNA transcripts were the template for amplifying TCR beta CDR3 regions. The study used the HTBI primer set for a first-round RT-PCR of the TCR CDR3. MiXCR, applied by TCRdb to the multiplex PCR reads, yields one record per CDR3 protein. The table lists some 510,000 distinct CDR3 sequences, more than 45% of them singletons. Sequenced material: peripheral blood or thyroid tissue (not recorded which). All receptors come from a woman aged 18-35 years with Graves' hyperthyroidism.

The chain employs TRBV7-8 and TRBJ1-2; 7 nucleotides align to TRBD1. This CDR3 has 13 amino acids. The V gene's germline CDR1 is SGHVS and CDR2 FQNEAQ. With V trimmed by 5 bases and J by 7 bases, 7 bases remained unmatched. The CDR3 loop reads CASSRKGAGGYTF. The CDR3 DNA reads TGTGCCAGCAGCCGTAAGGGGGCCGGTGGCTACACCTTC.

This clonotype was observed a few times. The chain combines TRBV9 with TRBJ1-1; TRBD1 might be the D (6 bases). The CDR3 is 13 residues long. With 3 bases removed from V and 9 bases from J, the gap between germline ends came to 15 bases. The V gene's germline CDR1 is SGDLS and CDR2 YYNGEE. The CDR3, as DNA: TGTGCCAGCAGCGGCCCCGGGACATCTAAAGCTTTCTTT. It specifies CASSGPGTSKAFF.

This clonotype has a count of ten or more. V is TRBV15 and J is TRBJ1-6; no reliable D call. Germline CDR1 and CDR2: LNHNV and YYDKDF (reference sequence). Trimming stripped 3 bases from V and 7 bases from J, with 13 bases between. The CDR3 has 15 residues. CDR3 protein: CATSSWGPRNSPLHF. The CDR3 nucleotides read TGTGCCACCAGCAGTTGGGGTCCACGAAATTCACCCCTCCACTTT. The full variable domain, in which reference TRBV15 and TRBJ1-6 provide the parts outside the CDR3, is DAMVIQNPRYQVTQFGKPVTLSCSQTLNHNVMYWYQQKSSQAPKLLFHYYDKDFNNEADTPDNFQSRRPNTSFCFLDIRSPGLGDTAMYLCATSSWGPRNSPLHFGNGTRLTVT.

The CDR3 region has the DNA TGTGCCACCAGCAGAGATGCCAGTGGTCAGGAACCCCAGTACTTC. Amino acid sequence: CATSRDASGQEPQYF. The rearrangement uses TRBV15 and TRBJ2-5; unclear D gene. The CDR3 extends over 15 amino acids. V was clipped by 0 bases and J by 9 bases, with 17 bases between them. Germline CDR1 is LNHNV and CDR2 is YYDKDF (reference sequence).

The sample holds a few counts of this clonotype. CDR3 nucleotide sequence: TGTGCCAGCAGCTCAACACGGCGGTACGAGCAGTACTTC. Translation gives CASSSTRRYEQYF. The V call is TRBV7-2, the J call TRBJ2-7; D not certain. From germline, CDR1 is SGHTA and CDR2 FQGNSA. Trimming left V 4 bases short and J 4 bases short, with 11 bases between. This CDR3 has 13 residues.

This clonotype was seen just once. The V call is TRBV25-1, the J call TRBJ1-4; D is unresolved. CDR1 and CDR2 from the germline V gene are MGHDK and SYGVNS. The CDR3 covers 14 residues. Trimming stripped 8 bases from V and 0 bases from J, with 10 bases between. The CDR3 region is CASGPKATNEKLFF. The CDR3 DNA reads TGTGCCAGCGGGCCAAAAGCAACTAATGAAAAACTGTTTTTT.

This clonotype appeared a few times. This sequence joins TRBV7-9 and TRBJ1-1; D remains unclear. This CDR3 contains 15 residues. V lost 5 bases to trimming and J lost 4 bases, with 17 bases between them. Germline loops: CDR1 SEHNR, CDR2 FQNEAQ (reference sequence). CDR3 sequence reads: CASSQFMGRTTEAFF. For the CDR3, the DNA is TGTGCCAGCAGCCAATTTATGGGGAGAACCACTGAAGCTTTCTTT.

V gene TRBV20-1 combines with J gene TRBJ1-1; D might be TRBD1 (5 bases). This CDR3 region has 14 residues. Trimming took off 6 bases at V and 3 bases at J, with 17 bases between the two ends. Germline CDR1 and CDR2: DFQATT and SNEGSKA (reference sequence). The CDR3 nucleotides read TGCAGTGCCCAACCCGGGGCGACCCACACTGAAGCTTTCTTT. It translates to CSAQPGATHTEAFF.

In its sample, this clonotype was seen many times. The V gene is TRBV7-9, the J gene TRBJ2-7; no clear D gene. The ends were cut back, 5 bases at V and 5 bases at J, with 7 bases in the middle. CDR3 length: 11 amino acids. In germline, CDR1 is SEHNR, CDR2 FQNEAQ (reference sequence). In nucleotides, the CDR3 is TGTGCCAGCAGCCCTACGCACGAGCAGTACTTC. It yields the protein CASSPTHEQYF.

The V and J genes are TRBV15 and TRBJ2-3; 14 nucleotides align to TRBD2. Trimming at V came to 6 bases and at J to 6 bases, leaving 11 bases not matched to a gene. This CDR3 is 17 amino acids long. Germline CDR1 reads LNHNV; CDR2 reads YYDKDF (reference sequence). CDR3 residues: CATSDSGTSGSWDTQYF. In nucleotides, the CDR3 is TGTGCCACCAGTGATTCCGGGACTAGCGGGAGTTGGGATACGCAGTATTTT.

The V and J genes are TRBV19 and TRBJ2-6; D is undetermined. The ends were cut back, 2 bases at V and 0 bases at J, with 14 bases in the middle. This CDR3 region has 18 residues. The germline V gene encodes CDR1 LNHDA and CDR2 SQIVND (reference sequence). CDR3 region: CASSIKGIISSGANVLTF. The CDR3 coding sequence is TGTGCCAGTAGTATAAAGGGCATAATAAGCTCTGGGGCCAACGTCCTGACTTTC. Looking up the rest from reference TRBV19 and TRBJ2-6 gives the full variable domain: DGGITQSPKYLFRKEGQNVTLSCEQNLNHDAMYWYRQDPGQGLRLIYYSQIVNDFQKGDIAEGYSVSREKKESFPLTVTSAQKNPTAFYLCASSIKGIISSGANVLTFGAGSRLTVL.

This clonotype was detected once. The junction and the germline gene differ at one end; a read error may be behind it. The gene calls are TRBV10-2 and TRBJ1-1; possible D gene TRBD1, 5 bases. Germline lookup yields CDR1 WSHSY and CDR2 SAAADI. This CDR3 has 13 amino acids. As DNA, the CDR3 is TGTGCCAGCAGCGACAGTAGAGGCACTGAAGCTCTCTTT. Residues: CASSDSRGTEALF.

The chain joins TRBV7-3 to TRBJ2-5, with D perhaps matching TRBD1 (6 bases). CDR1 is SGHTA and CDR2 is FQGTGA in the germline V gene. Trimming left V 6 bases short and J 1 base short, with 12 bases between. The CDR3 runs 14 residues. CDR3 nucleotides: TGTGCCAGCAGACCCGGACAGCTCCAAGAGACCCAGTACTTC. It specifies CASRPGQLQETQYF.

Written as DNA, the CDR3 is TGTGCCAGCAGCTTAGGTCCCGGGGCTCGTGGCTACACCTTC. It yields the protein CASSLGPGARGYTF. The chain employs TRBV7-9 and TRBJ1-2; TRBD1 might be the D (5 bases). The length of the CDR3 is 14 residues. Germline V CDR1 and CDR2: SEHNR, FQNEAQ (reference sequence). The germline V and J ends were trimmed by 1 base and 7 bases, with 13 bases remaining between them.

As to this clonotype: Its ends do not fully match the called genes, so a read error is possible. The gene calls are TRBV29-1 and TRBJ1-6; D is uncertain. In germline, CDR1 is SQVTM, CDR2 ANQGSEA. This CDR3 has 12 amino acids. CDR3 sequence (DNA): TGTAGCAGCCTAACAAAGGACTCACCCCTCCACTTT. Protein sequence: CSSLTKDSPLHF.

V usage is TRBV2 and J usage is TRBJ2-5; 9 bases fit TRBD2. The germline CDR1 and CDR2 sequences are SNHLY and FYNNEI. CDR3 size: 15 residues. With 2 bases clipped from V and 2 bases from J, the junction kept 3 bases outside the gene matches. The CDR3 DNA is TGTGCCAGCAGTGAAAGGCTAGCGGGGCAAGAGACCCAGTACTTC. This translates into CASSERLAGQETQYF. The whole variable domain, remainder taken from reference TRBV2 and TRBJ2-5, is EPEVTQTPSHQVTQMGQEVILRCVPISNHLYFYWYRQILGQKVEFLVSFYNNEISEKSEIFDDQFSVERPDGSNFTLKIRSTKLEDSAMYFCASSERLAGQETQYFGPGTRLLVL.

This clonotype was detected a few times. The junction departs from germline at one end; a sequencing error may be responsible. V usage is TRBV7-9 and J usage is TRBJ2-7; D perhaps matches TRBD2 (5 bases). CDR1 is SEHNR, CDR2 FQNEAQ, per germline (reference sequence). The CDR3 extends over 14 amino acids. For the CDR3, the DNA is TGCGCCAGCAGCCAAATAGGGAGCTCCTACGAGCAGTACTTC. Its translation: CASSQIGSSYEQYF.

In this sample, this clonotype turned up many times. The rearrangement uses TRBV7-3 and TRBJ2-2, with 9 nucleotides matching TRBD1. Germline V gives CDR1 SGHTA, CDR2 FQGTGA. J was trimmed by 3 bases and V by 5 bases; bases with no gene match: 4. The CDR3 runs to 15 residues. CDR3 residues: CASSATGGDTGELFF. The CDR3 coding sequence is TGTGCCAGCAGCGCCACAGGGGGCGACACCGGGGAGCTGTTTTTT. Variable domain in full (rest from reference TRBV7-3 and TRBJ2-2): GAGVSQTPSNKVTEKGKYVELRCDPISGHTALYWYRQSLGQGPEFLIYFQGTGAADDSGLPNDRFFAVRPEGSVSTLKIQRTERGDSAVYLCASSATGGDTGELFFGEGSRLTVL.

This clonotype has a handful of counts. V usage is TRBV2 and J usage is TRBJ2-2; D ambiguous. V was shortened by 7 bases and J by 0 bases, with 12 bases between the two germline ends. The germline CDR1 and CDR2 sequences are SNHLY and FYNNEI. The CDR3 spans 15 residues. The CDR3 DNA reads TGTGCCAGCATACTGGCCACCGCGAACACCGGGGAGCTGTTTTTT. Its translation is CASILATANTGELFF.

The chain uses TRBV29-1 and TRBJ1-4; D gene unclear. The germline CDR1 and CDR2 sequences are SQVTM and ANQGSEA. V was pared by 7 bases and J by 6 bases, with 9 bases between. The CDR3 is 11 residues long. The CDR3 DNA sequence: TGCAGCGCGAGTCGGGATGAAAAACTGTTTTTT. Translated: CSASRDEKLFF.

The chain employs TRBV7-9 and TRBJ1-2; the D is unclear. Looked up from germline, CDR1 is SEHNR and CDR2 is FQNEAQ (reference sequence). The CDR3 length is 12 residues. Trimming stripped 8 bases from V and 3 bases from J, with 10 bases between. The CDR3 loop is CASGGLHYGYTF. The CDR3 DNA follows: TGTGCCAGCGGAGGGCTCCACTATGGCTACACCTTC.

This clonotype was counted many times. J is TRBJ1-1 and V is TRBV7-9; 7 positions agree with TRBD1. Germline values: CDR1 SEHNR, CDR2 FQNEAQ (reference sequence). The junction had 4 bases not matched to a gene; V was cut back by 5 bases and J by 4 bases. The CDR3 runs 13 residues. CDR3 amino acids: CASSDRVGTEAFF. The CDR3 nucleotides are TGTGCCAGCAGCGACAGGGTTGGCACTGAAGCTTTCTTT.

This clonotype was seen many times. The J gene is TRBJ1-2, the V gene TRBV9; D is possibly TRBD1 (5 bases). The germline CDR1 and CDR2 sequences are SGDLS and YYNGEE. CDR3 size: 15 residues. Trimming took 0 bases from V and 4 from J, leaving 13 bases between them. The CDR3 coding sequence is TGTGCCAGCAGCGTAGGGGACGGAAACTTCTATGGCTACACCTTC. This translates into CASSVGDGNFYGYTF.

This sequence joins TRBV2 and TRBJ2-5; D unresolved. Trimming pared 8 bases from V and 5 bases from J, leaving 21 bases between. This CDR3 is built from 15 residues. CDR1 is SNHLY, CDR2 FYNNEI, per germline. CDR3 in DNA: TGTGCCAGCGAACCTGTTGGGTATACGGGCGAGACCCAGTACTTC. Protein product: CASEPVGYTGETQYF. Using reference TRBV2 and TRBJ2-5 for the parts outside the CDR3, the full variable domain is EPEVTQTPSHQVTQMGQEVILRCVPISNHLYFYWYRQILGQKVEFLVSFYNNEISEKSEIFDDQFSVERPDGSNFTLKIRSTKLEDSAMYFCASEPVGYTGETQYFGPGTRLLVL.

The chain recombines TRBV20-1 with TRBJ1-2; the D gene is possibly TRBD1 (5 bases). The length of the CDR3 is 13 residues. From germline, CDR1 is DFQATT and CDR2 SNEGSKA (reference sequence). V lost 4 bases, J lost 4 bases, and 13 bases lay in between. This chain's CDR3 is CSAKTGLAYGYTF. CDR3 nucleotides: TGCAGTGCTAAAACAGGACTGGCCTATGGCTACACCTTC.

For this clonotype: This may be a read error: a much more frequent sequence differs by one nucleotide. This rearrangement joins TRBV7-2 to TRBJ1-1; D is undetermined. The CDR3 consists of 13 residues. Germline V lookup: CDR1 SGHTA, CDR2 FQGNSA. V was shortened by 5 bases and J by 10 bases, with 17 bases between the two germline ends. This chain's CDR3 is CASSRTRRARAFF. Written as DNA, the CDR3 is TGTGCCAGCAGCCGCACCCGAAGGGCAAGAGCTTTCTTT.

V and J are TRBV7-2 and TRBJ2-5, with 12 bases identical to TRBD2. The CDR3 is made up of 16 amino acids. CDR1 is SGHTA and CDR2 is FQGNSA in the germline V gene. Germline trimming cut 2 bases from V and 5 bases from J; bases unmatched to any gene: 6. The chain's CDR3 is CASSLILAGGGETQYF. The DNA for the CDR3 is TGTGCCAGCAGCTTAATACTAGCGGGAGGAGGGGAGACCCAGTACTTC.

The chain links TRBV7-6 to TRBJ1-3; a possible D gene is TRBD1 (5 bases). V dropped 2 bases and J dropped 2 bases, with 16 bases sitting between them. The CDR3 sequence is 17 residues long. The V gene's germline CDR1 is SGHVS and CDR2 FNYEAQ. This CDR3 is CASSLKARGFAGNTIYF. CDR3 bases: TGTGCCAGCAGCTTAAAAGCTCGGGGGTTTGCTGGAAACACCATATATTTT.

The genes are TRBV12-5 and TRBJ1-5; no clear D. The CDR3 is 13 residues long. Germline CDR1 is LGHNT and CDR2 is FRNRAP. Deletions cut 9 bases from V and 4 bases from J, with 13 bases between. CDR3 amino acids: CARRGRKNQPQHF. In nucleotides, the CDR3 is TGTGCTAGAAGAGGGCGGAAAAATCAGCCCCAGCATTTT.

This clonotype showed up many times. V gene TRBV19 combines with J gene TRBJ1-2, with D uncertain. Trimming pared 6 bases from V and 3 bases from J, leaving 11 bases between. The CDR3 extends over 13 amino acids. CDR1 and CDR2 (germline): LNHDA, SQIVND (reference sequence). Here the CDR3 DNA reads TGTGCCAGTAGCATCCGGGAGGACTATGGCTACACCTTC. Translated: CASSIREDYGYTF.

This clonotype turned up a few times. V usage is TRBV7-8 and J usage is TRBJ2-7; D is undetermined. The CDR3 sequence is 14 residues long. V was clipped by 2 bases and J by 2 bases, with 10 bases between them. The germline V gene encodes CDR1 SGHVS and CDR2 FQNEAQ. CDR3 amino acids: CASSLYLGAYEQYF. In DNA form, the CDR3 reads TGTGCCAGCAGCTTATATCTTGGAGCCTACGAGCAGTACTTC.

This clonotype appeared a few times. CDR3 residues: CSVGIWNTEAFF. The CDR3, as DNA: TGCAGCGTTGGCATTTGGAACACTGAAGCTTTCTTT. The genes are TRBV29-1 and TRBJ1-1; D is undetermined. The CDR3 length is 12 residues. Germline V gives CDR1 SQVTM, CDR2 ANQGSEA. Trimming took 4 bases from V and 1 from J, leaving 7 bases between them.